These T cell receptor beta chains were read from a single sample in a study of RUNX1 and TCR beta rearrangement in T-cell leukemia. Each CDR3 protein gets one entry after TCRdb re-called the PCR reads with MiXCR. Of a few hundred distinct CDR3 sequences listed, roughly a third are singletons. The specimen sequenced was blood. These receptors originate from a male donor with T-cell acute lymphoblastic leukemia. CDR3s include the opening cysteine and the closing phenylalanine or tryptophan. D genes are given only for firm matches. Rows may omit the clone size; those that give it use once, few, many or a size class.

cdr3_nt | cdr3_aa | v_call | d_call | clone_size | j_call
TGCAGTGCTAGCGACTACAGTAGCTCTTATGGCTACACCTTC | CSASDYSSSYGYTF | TRBV20-1 | NA | NA | TRBJ1-2
TGTGCCAGTAGTATTTATCCCTCCTATAATTCACCCCTCCACTTT | CASSIYPSYNSPLHF | TRBV19 | NA | large | TRBJ1-6
TGCGCCAGCAGCACGACAGGGCTGATTGAAAAACTGTTTTTT | CASSTTGLIEKLFF | TRBV5-1 | TRBD1 | medium-sized | TRBJ1-4
TGTGCCAGCTCACTAAAGTTAACGAGGGCCGTCTCCTACGAGCAGTACTTC | CASSLKLTRAVSYEQYF | TRBV18 | NA | NA | TRBJ2-7
TGCGCCAGCAGCCAAGGGGCCACCCGATATGGAAACACCATATATTTT | CASSQGATRYGNTIYF | TRBV4-3 | NA | medium-sized | TRBJ1-3
TGTGCCAGCAGCCAGCGCCCCGACTCACCCCTCCACTTT | CASSQRPDSPLHF | TRBV7-8 | NA | medium-sized | TRBJ1-6
TGTGCCAGCAGCCAAGGGAATAGCGTGAACTCCTACAGTGAGCAGTTCTTC | CASSQGNSVNSYSEQFF | TRBV3-1 | NA | once | TRBJ2-1
TGCGCCAGCAGTGAGGTGGGGGTCTCTGGCTACACCTTC | CASSEVGVSGYTF | TRBV10-2 | NA | medium-sized | TRBJ1-2
TGCAGCGTTGGGACGGGACAGAGCTATGGCTACACCTTC | CSVGTGQSYGYTF | TRBV29-1 | TRBD1 | NA | TRBJ1-2
TGTGCCAGTAGTGCCTCTCCGTGGCAGGGGGAATGGTGGACTGAAGCTTTCTTT | CASSASPWQGEWWTEAFF | TRBV19 | TRBD1 | NA | TRBJ1-1
TGTGCCAGCAGCCTCACGAGGGCCGCCCGAAACTATGGCTATACCTTC | CASSLTRAARNYGYTF | TRBV14 | NA | NA | TRBJ1-2
TGCGCCAGCAGCCCGTCGGACAGAATGAACACTGAAGCTTTCTTT | CASSPSDRMNTEAFF | TRBV4-1 | NA | large | TRBJ1-1
TGTGCCAGCAGCCCGAGTCAGGAATCCACCGGGGAGCTGTTTTTT | CASSPSQESTGELFF | TRBV11-2 | NA | few | TRBJ2-2